This TCR beta chain was recorded in a study of T-cell reconstitution after alpha-beta-depleted transplantation in children. Findings and caveats of the study: About two months after transplant, alpha-beta T cells reportedly came from several hundred expanded graft clones. Recipient T cells and thymic progenitors that survived were the source of the high TCRbeta diversity seen at day 60 in some patients. The main origin of T-cell counts and diversity one year after transplant was newly produced T cells.

Of note for this clonotype: Its antigen is currently unknown.

The CDR3 spans 12 residues. Germline V CDR1 and CDR2: SGHDT, YYEEEE. V was trimmed by 0 bases and J by 6 bases, leaving 6 bases between them. A TCRbeta library incorporating unique molecular identifiers was prepared. A single record per CDR3 protein comes from TCRdb applying MiXCR to the PCR reads. The sample lists under 750,000 distinct CDR3 sequences; 23% were seen once. The receptor was isolated from a boy under three years old who had a stem cell transplant for acute myeloid leukemia, so the T cells may come from the graft donor. The sample here was PBMCs, mostly from graft donor cells, taken 360 days after TCRalphabeta/CD19-depleted stem cell transplant. The chain uses TRBV5-6 and TRBJ2-5; D is unresolved. The CDR3 region has the DNA TGTGCCAGCAGCTTGGCCTCAAAGACCCAGTACTTC. Residues: CASSLASKTQYF. The full variable domain, rest sourced from reference TRBV5-6 and TRBJ2-5, is DAGVTQSPTHLIKTRGQQVTLRCSPKSGHDTVSWYQQALGQGPQFIFQYYEEEERQRGNFPDRFSGHQFPNYSSELNVNALLLGDSALYLCASSLASKTQYFGPGTRLLVL.